Listed here are 26 T cell receptor beta chains from one sample, sequenced in a study of blood T cell repertoires in COVID-19. TCRdb's table, derived via immunoSEQ multiplex PCR, lists solely in-frame clones and lacks some. The sample has 240,000 or so clones, 85% to 90% seen once. The source material was peripheral blood. Source of these receptors: a woman aged 40 to 55 who had recovered from COVID-19.

The chain links TRBV5-1 to TRBJ1-5; D is ambiguous. Looked up from germline, CDR1 is SGHRS and CDR2 is YFSETQ. Trimming left V 2 bases short and J 0 bases short, with 12 bases between. The CDR3 contains 16 residues. The CDR3 nucleotides are TGCGCCAGCAGCTTAGGCGGGCGTCATAGCAATCAGCCCCAGCATTTT. Residues: CASSLGGRHSNQPQHF.

V usage is TRBV4-1 and J usage is TRBJ2-6, with 11 bases identical to TRBD1. Germline V gene lookup returns CDR1 MGHRA and CDR2 YSYEKL. The CDR3 is 17 amino acids. J lost 3 bases, V lost 4 bases, and 5 bases had no gene match. The CDR3 DNA is TGCGCCAGCAGCCCCTGGACAGGGGGCGTTGGGGCCAACGTCCTGACTTTC. It is translated as CASSPWTGGVGANVLTF.

This clone was seen more than once but under ten times. This chain connects TRBV19 to TRBJ2-7, with 12 bases matching TRBD2. Germline trimming cut 5 bases from V and 7 bases from J; bases unmatched to any gene: 9. The CDR3 loop spans 15 amino acids. Germline-derived CDR1 and CDR2 are LNHDA and SQIVND (reference sequence). The CDR3 DNA reads as TGTGCCAGTAGTCCCCGGACTAGCGGGATGGGGGAGCAGTACTTC. Translation gives CASSPRTSGMGEQYF.

The J gene is TRBJ2-5, the V gene TRBV7-9, with 16 nucleotides matching TRBD2. CDR1 is SEHNR and CDR2 is FQNEAQ in the germline V gene (reference sequence). V lost 5 bases and J lost 5; bases outside the gene matches: 11. The CDR3 sequence is 18 residues long. Here the CDR3 reads CASSPQGTSGRARETQYF. CDR3 nucleotide sequence: TGTGCCAGCAGCCCCCAGGGGACTAGCGGGAGGGCCCGGGAGACCCAGTACTTC.

The chain joins TRBV7-2 to TRBJ1-3; 10 bases align to TRBD1. Germline trimming cut 3 bases from V and 4 bases from J; bases unmatched to any gene: 6. The CDR3 is made up of 16 amino acids. In germline, CDR1 is SGHTA, CDR2 FQGNSA. In DNA, the CDR3 is TGTGCCAGCAGCTTCCTACCGGGACAGGGGGGAAACACCATATATTTT. Residues: CASSFLPGQGGNTIYF.

V usage is TRBV2 and J usage is TRBJ1-5; D might be TRBD1 (5 bases). The CDR3 runs to 14 residues. The V and J ends lost 2 bases and 6 bases respectively, with 11 bases between them. Per the germline V gene, CDR1 is SNHLY and CDR2 is FYNNEI. The CDR3 region is CASSEWAGFQPQHF. The CDR3 DNA follows: TGTGCCAGCAGTGAATGGGCAGGGTTTCAGCCCCAGCATTTT.

The rearrangement uses TRBV28 and TRBJ2-3; TRBD2 agrees at 8 bases. The CDR3 length is 15 residues. Germline-derived CDR1 and CDR2 are MDHEN and SYDVKM. V was clipped by 2 bases and J by 1 base; unmatched bases: 2. The CDR3 coding sequence is TGTGCCAGCAGTTTAGCCGGGAGGGGCACAGATACGCAGTATTTT. Its translation is CASSLAGRGTDTQYF.

The rearrangement uses TRBV21-1 and TRBJ1-2; the table's D call, TRBD1, has no DNA check behind it. TRBV21-1 counts as a pseudogene. The CDR3 has 15 amino acids. CDR3 residues: CASSKVPGPCYGYTF. The CDR3 bases are TGTGCCAGCAGCAAAGTCCCAGGTCCTTGCTATGGCTACACCTTC.

J is TRBJ1-3 and V is TRBV15, with 7 bases fitting TRBD1. V dropped 3 bases and J dropped 4; count of bases not matched to a gene: 3. Germline V gene data show CDR1 as LNHNV and CDR2 as YYDKDF (reference sequence). The CDR3 consists of 14 residues. CDR3 protein: CATSRDRTGNTIYF. CDR3 DNA sequence: TGTGCCACCAGCAGGGACAGGACGGGAAACACCATATATTTT.

The chain is built from TRBV11-2 and TRBJ2-2, with TRBD1 as a possible D gene (5 bases). The germline V gene has CDR1 SGHAT and CDR2 FQNNGV. V was clipped by 7 bases and J by 0 bases, with 21 bases between them. CDR3 length equals 18 residues. CDR3 protein: CASNPLRALGPNTGELFF. DNA for the CDR3: TGTGCCAGCAACCCCCTCCGGGCCCTGGGGCCGAACACCGGGGAGCTGTTTTTT. The full variable domain, completed using reference TRBV11-2 and TRBJ2-2, is EAGVAQSPRYKIIEKRQSVAFWCNPISGHATLYWYQQILGQGPKLLIQFQNNGVVDDSQLPKDRFSAERLKGVDSTLKIQPAKLEDSAVYLCASNPLRALGPNTGELFFGEGSRLTVL.

The chain recombines TRBV4-1 with TRBJ1-1; perhaps TRBD1 as D (5 bases). The CDR3 has 14 residues. Looked up from germline, CDR1 is MGHRA and CDR2 is YSYEKL. Trimming removed 4 bases from V and 1 base from J, with 10 bases in between. In DNA, the CDR3 is TGCGCCAGCAGCCGGGACTTGGGGAACACTGAAGCTTTCTTT. Translated: CASSRDLGNTEAFF.

The chain links TRBV21-1 to TRBJ2-7; TRBD2, as called in the table, went unchecked against the DNA. TRBV21-1 is labeled a pseudogene. The length of the CDR3 is 15 residues. The CDR3 here is CASSKGGDNSYEQYV. DNA of the CDR3: TGTGCCAGCAGCAAAGGGGGAGACAACTCCTACGAGCAGTACGTC.

V and J are TRBV27 and TRBJ2-7; D may be TRBD1 (6 bases). The CDR3 contains 12 residues. Per germline, CDR1 MNHEY and CDR2 SMNVEV (reference sequence). V was pared by 6 bases and J by 3 bases, with 9 bases between. The CDR3 protein is CASSRRGYEQYF. The CDR3 nucleotides are TGTGCCAGCAGCCGCAGGGGCTACGAGCAGTACTTC.

This clone was counted between two and nine times. CDR3 DNA: TGTGCCAGTAGTATGGGCCCAGGCCCTAATCAGCCCCAGCATTTT. Translated: CASSMGPGPNQPQHF. The chain uses TRBV19 and TRBJ1-5; no firm D call. The CDR3 spans 15 residues. Deletions cut 3 bases from V and 4 bases from J, with 13 bases between. CDR1 is LNHDA and CDR2 is SQIVND in the germline V gene (reference sequence).

The J gene is TRBJ1-3, the V gene TRBV10-3; tentative D call: TRBD1 (5 bases). Germline-derived CDR1 and CDR2 are ENHRY and SYGVKD. The CDR3 covers 16 residues. Trimming took off 0 bases at V and 8 bases at J, with 17 bases between the two ends. The CDR3 region is CAISESGIPSGDTIYF. In DNA form, the CDR3 reads TGTGCCATCAGTGAGTCCGGGATCCCGTCGGGGGACACCATATATTTT.

This clone was counted a single time. CDR3 region: CASSSLGSEAQYF. The CDR3, as DNA: TGTGCCAGCAGCTCGCTCGGAAGTGAGGCCCAGTACTTC. This sequence joins TRBV3-1 (or the pseudogene TRBV3-2) and TRBJ2-5; D ambiguous. Germline CDR1 is LGHDT and CDR2 is YNNKEL (reference sequence). V lost 5 bases, J lost 9 bases, and 16 bases lay in between. The CDR3 loop spans 13 amino acids.

J is TRBJ1-2 and V is TRBV19; no definite D call. The CDR3 is 14 amino acids. Germline values: CDR1 LNHDA, CDR2 SQIVND (reference sequence). The V and J ends lost 3 bases and 4 bases respectively, with 12 bases between them. This CDR3 reads CASSIQGVAYGYTF. CDR3 nucleotide sequence: TGTGCCAGTAGTATTCAAGGCGTAGCCTATGGCTACACCTTC. The complete variable domain, with remaining parts taken from reference TRBV19 and TRBJ1-2, reads DGGITQSPKYLFRKEGQNVTLSCEQNLNHDAMYWYRQDPGQGLRLIYYSQIVNDFQKGDIAEGYSVSREKKESFPLTVTSAQKNPTAFYLCASSIQGVAYGYTFGSGTRLTVV.

The chain recombines TRBV3-1 (or the pseudogene TRBV3-2) with TRBJ2-2; 8 nucleotides line up with TRBD2. The CDR3 has 16 residues. CDR1 LGHDT and CDR2 YNNKEL come from the germline V gene (reference sequence). V dropped 5 bases and J dropped 4; count of bases not matched to a gene: 9. DNA for the CDR3: TGTGCCAGCAGCAACCGCGGTAGCGGGGCCACCGGGGAGCTGTTTTTT. This sequence encodes CASSNRGSGATGELFF.

This chain uses TRBV28 with TRBJ1-2; D perhaps matches TRBD1 (6 bases). CDR3 length equals 15 residues. Germline V gene lookup returns CDR1 MDHEN and CDR2 SYDVKM. V was pared by 2 bases and J by 4 bases, with 14 bases between. The CDR3 reads CASSLVQGTGYGYTF. The CDR3 DNA reads as TGTGCCAGCAGTTTAGTCCAGGGGACGGGCTATGGCTACACCTTC.

The chain uses TRBV21-1 and TRBJ1-1; the table's D call, TRBD1, was not checked against the DNA. TRBV21-1 corresponds to a pseudogene. The CDR3 is 17 amino acids. The CDR3 bases are TGTGCCAGCAACCAAACCGGGACAGGGGAGTCGAACACTGAAGCTTTCTTT. This sequence encodes CASNQTGTGESNTEAFF.

The chain employs TRBV5-4 and TRBJ1-2; TRBD1 matches at 7 bases. The CDR3 has 14 residues. Germline assignment: CDR1 SGHNT and CDR2 YYREEE (reference sequence). V dropped 3 bases and J dropped 2; count of bases not matched to a gene: 4. Written as DNA, the CDR3 is TGTGCCAGCAGCTCACAACAGGGGAACTATGGCTACACCTTC. Protein sequence: CASSSQQGNYGYTF. Together with reference TRBV5-4 and TRBJ1-2, the CDR3 gives the full variable domain: ETGVTQSPTHLIKTRGQQVTLRCSSQSGHNTVSWYQQALGQGPQFIFQYYREEENGRGNFPPRFSGLQFPNYSSELNVNALELDDSALYLCASSSQQGNYGYTFGSGTRLTVV.

The gene calls are TRBV12-3 or TRBV12-4 and TRBJ2-1; TRBD1 is a possible D gene (5 bases). V lost 5 bases and J lost 7, with 12 bases in between. CDR3 length: 13 residues. CDR3 protein: CASSPHPGNEQFF. The CDR3, as DNA: TGTGCCAGCAGTCCTCATCCAGGGAATGAGCAGTTCTTC.

The chain's CDR3 is CSVEDRAAGGGYGYTF. The CDR3 DNA follows: TGCAGCGTTGAAGATCGGGCGGCAGGCGGGGGCTATGGCTACACCTTC. The chain recombines TRBV29-1 with TRBJ1-2, with TRBD1 as a possible D gene (5 bases). The CDR3 consists of 16 residues. The V end was cut by 0 bases, the J end by 4 bases, with 18 bases between. Germline V gene sequence: CDR1 SQVTM, CDR2 ANQGSEA.

This CDR3 is CSASGGVSGRSSYNEQFF. As DNA, the CDR3 is TGCAGTGCTAGTGGCGGTGTTAGCGGGCGAAGCTCCTACAATGAGCAGTTCTTC. The J gene is TRBJ2-1, the V gene TRBV20-1; 7 nucleotides line up with TRBD2. Germline trimming cut 3 bases from V and 0 bases from J; bases unmatched to any gene: 14. Germline V gene sequence: CDR1 DFQATT, CDR2 SNEGSKA (reference sequence). The CDR3 extends over 18 amino acids.

CDR3 region: CASSWPNPSYEQYV. The CDR3 nucleotides are TGTGCCAGCAGTTGGCCCAACCCCTCCTACGAGCAGTACGTC. This sequence joins TRBV6-9 and TRBJ2-7, with D unresolved. Trimming cost V 4 bases and J 0 bases, with 10 bases left between them. The CDR3 runs 14 residues. Germline V gene lookup returns CDR1 MNHGY and CDR2 SVAAGI.

The J gene is TRBJ2-7, the V gene TRBV15, with a tentative D call TRBD1 (7 bases). The length of the CDR3 is 15 residues. Trimming took 0 bases from V and 5 from J, leaving 14 bases between them. Germline CDR1 and CDR2: LNHNV and YYDKDF (reference sequence). The CDR3 region has the DNA TGTGCCACCAGCAGAGACAGGGGGGTTACGAACGAGCAGTACTTC. It encodes CATSRDRGVTNEQYF.